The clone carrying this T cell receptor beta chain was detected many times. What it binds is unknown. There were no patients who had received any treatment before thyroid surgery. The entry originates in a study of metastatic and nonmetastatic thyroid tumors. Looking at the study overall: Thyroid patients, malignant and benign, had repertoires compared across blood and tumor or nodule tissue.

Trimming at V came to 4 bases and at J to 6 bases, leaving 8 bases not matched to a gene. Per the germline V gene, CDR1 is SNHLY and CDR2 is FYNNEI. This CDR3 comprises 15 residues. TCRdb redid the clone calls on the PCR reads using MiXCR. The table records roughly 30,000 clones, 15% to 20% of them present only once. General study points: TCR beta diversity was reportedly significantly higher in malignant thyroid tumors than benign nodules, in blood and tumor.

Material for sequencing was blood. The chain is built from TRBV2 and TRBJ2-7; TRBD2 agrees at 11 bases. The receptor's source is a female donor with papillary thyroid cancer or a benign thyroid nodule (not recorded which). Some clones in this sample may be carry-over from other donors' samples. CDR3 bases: TGTGCCAGCAGTGGAATAGCGGGGGGGCGGGCCGAGCAGTACTTC. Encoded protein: CASSGIAGGRAEQYF.